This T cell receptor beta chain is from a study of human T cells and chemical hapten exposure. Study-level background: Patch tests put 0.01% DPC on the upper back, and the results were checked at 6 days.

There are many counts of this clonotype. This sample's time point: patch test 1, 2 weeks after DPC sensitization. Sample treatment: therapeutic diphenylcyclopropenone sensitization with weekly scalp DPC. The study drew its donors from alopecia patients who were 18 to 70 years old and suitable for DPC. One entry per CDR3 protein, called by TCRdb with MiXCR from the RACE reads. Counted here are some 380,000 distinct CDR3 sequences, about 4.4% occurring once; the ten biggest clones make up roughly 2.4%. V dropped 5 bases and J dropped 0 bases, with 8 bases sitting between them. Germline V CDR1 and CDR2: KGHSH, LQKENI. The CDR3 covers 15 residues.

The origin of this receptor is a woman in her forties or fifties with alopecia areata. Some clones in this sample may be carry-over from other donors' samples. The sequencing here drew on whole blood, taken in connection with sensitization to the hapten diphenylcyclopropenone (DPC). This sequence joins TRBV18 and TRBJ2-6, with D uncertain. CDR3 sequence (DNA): TGTGCCAGCTCATCTAGGGACTCTGGGGCCAACGTCCTGACTTTC. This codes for CASSSRDSGANVLTF.